The clone carrying this T cell receptor beta chain was observed a few times. The target antigen is unknown. A multiplex PCR was run with 60 Vbeta primers and 13 Jbeta primers. In the source study's methods: Unique TCR beta chains numbered roughly 83 million in a later analysis, with about 11 million shared. Assay used: immunoSEQ multiplex PCR; TCRdb lists only in-frame clones, some missing. The V and J calls and clone size were taken over from that table, and D and trimming were inferred from the DNA. The repertoire holds about 150,000 clones, about 85% seen once, with 2% to 2.5% in the top ten. The germline V gene encodes CDR1 LGHNA and CDR2 YSLEER. There are 16 residues in the CDR3. V was cut by 2 bases and J by 4 bases, with 18 bases left in between. This entry comes from a study of cytomegalovirus exposure and HLA in healthy donors. Regarding donors, all were healthy bone marrow donors. Notes on the study in general: V- and J-gene trimming of TCR beta was linked (in a later analysis) to a missense DCLRE1C variant.

This TCR derives from a woman aged 18-29 years in good health and CMV-seronegative. The chain employs TRBV4-3 and TRBJ2-7; TRBD2 is a possible D gene (6 bases). The sequenced material came from PBMCs. This CDR3 reads CASSQSSGTRSYEQYF. CDR3 nucleotide sequence: TGCGCCAGCAGCCAATCTTCCGGGACTCGTAGTTACGAGCAGTACTTC.